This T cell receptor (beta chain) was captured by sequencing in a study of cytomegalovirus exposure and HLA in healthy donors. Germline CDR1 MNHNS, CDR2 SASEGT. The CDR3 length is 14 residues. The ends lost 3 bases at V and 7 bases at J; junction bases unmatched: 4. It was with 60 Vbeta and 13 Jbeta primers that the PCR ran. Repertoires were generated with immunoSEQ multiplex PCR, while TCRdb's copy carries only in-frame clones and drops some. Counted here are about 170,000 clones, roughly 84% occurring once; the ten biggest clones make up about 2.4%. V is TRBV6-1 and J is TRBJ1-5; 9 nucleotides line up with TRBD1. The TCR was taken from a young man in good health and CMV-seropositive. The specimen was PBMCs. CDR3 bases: TGTGCCAGCAGTGAGGGGACAGGGCGACAGCCCCAGCATTTT. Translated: CASSEGTGRQPQHF.